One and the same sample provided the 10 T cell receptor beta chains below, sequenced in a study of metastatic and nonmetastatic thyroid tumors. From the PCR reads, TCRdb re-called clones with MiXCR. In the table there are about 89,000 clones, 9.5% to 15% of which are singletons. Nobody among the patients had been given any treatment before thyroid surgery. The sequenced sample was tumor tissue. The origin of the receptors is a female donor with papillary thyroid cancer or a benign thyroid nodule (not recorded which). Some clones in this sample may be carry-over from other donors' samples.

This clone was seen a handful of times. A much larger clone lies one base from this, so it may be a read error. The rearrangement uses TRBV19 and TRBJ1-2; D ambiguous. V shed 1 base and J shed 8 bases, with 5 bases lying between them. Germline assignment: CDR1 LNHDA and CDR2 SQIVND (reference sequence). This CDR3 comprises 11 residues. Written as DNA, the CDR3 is TGTGCCAGTAGTATAGTACGCGGCTACACCTTC. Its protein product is CASSIVRGYTF.

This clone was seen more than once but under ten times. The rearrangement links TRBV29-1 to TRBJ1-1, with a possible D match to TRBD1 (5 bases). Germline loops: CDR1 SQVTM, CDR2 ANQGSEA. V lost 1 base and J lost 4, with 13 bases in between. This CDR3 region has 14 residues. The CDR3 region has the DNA TGCAGCGTTGAAGGTAAACTCAGGGTCACTGAAGCTTTCTTT. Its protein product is CSVEGKLRVTEAFF.

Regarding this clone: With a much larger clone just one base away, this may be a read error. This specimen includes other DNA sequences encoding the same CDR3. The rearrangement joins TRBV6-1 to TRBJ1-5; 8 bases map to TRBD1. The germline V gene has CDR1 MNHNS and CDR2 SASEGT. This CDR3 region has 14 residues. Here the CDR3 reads CASSRTGRDQPQHF. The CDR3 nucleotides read TGTGCCAGCAGTCGGACAGGGAGGGATCAGCCACAGCATTTT.

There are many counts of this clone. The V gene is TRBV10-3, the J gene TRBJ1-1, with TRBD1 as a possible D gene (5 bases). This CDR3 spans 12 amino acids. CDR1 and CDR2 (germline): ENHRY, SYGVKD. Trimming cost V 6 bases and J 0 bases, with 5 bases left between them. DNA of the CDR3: TGTGCCATCAGGACAGTGAACACTGAAGCTTTCTTT. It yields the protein CAIRTVNTEAFF.

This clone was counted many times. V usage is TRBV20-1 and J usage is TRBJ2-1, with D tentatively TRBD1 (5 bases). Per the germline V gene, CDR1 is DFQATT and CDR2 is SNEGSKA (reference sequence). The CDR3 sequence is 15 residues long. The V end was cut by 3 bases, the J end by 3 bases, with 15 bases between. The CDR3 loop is CSASQGTEFYNEQFF. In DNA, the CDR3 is TGCAGTGCTAGCCAGGGTACCGAATTCTACAATGAGCAGTTCTTC.

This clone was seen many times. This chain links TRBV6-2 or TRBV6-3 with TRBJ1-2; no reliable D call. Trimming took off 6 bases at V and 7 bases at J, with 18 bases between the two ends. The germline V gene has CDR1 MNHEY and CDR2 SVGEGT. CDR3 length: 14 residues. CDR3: CASSTVGRVGGYTF. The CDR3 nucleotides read TGTGCCAGCAGCACGGTTGGGCGGGTCGGTGGCTACACCTTC.

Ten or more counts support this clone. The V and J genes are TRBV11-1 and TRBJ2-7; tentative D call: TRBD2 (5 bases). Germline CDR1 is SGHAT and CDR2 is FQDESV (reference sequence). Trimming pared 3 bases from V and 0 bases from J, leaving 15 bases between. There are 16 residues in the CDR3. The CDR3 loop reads CASSFSPGMVSYEQYF. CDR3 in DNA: TGTGCCAGCAGCTTTTCTCCGGGGATGGTCTCCTACGAGCAGTACTTC.

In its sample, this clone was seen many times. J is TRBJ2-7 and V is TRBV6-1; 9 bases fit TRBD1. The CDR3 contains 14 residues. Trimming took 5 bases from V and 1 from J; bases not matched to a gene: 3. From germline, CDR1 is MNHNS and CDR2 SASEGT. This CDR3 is CASSSTGGSYEQYF. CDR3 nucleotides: TGTGCCAGCAGTTCGACAGGGGGGTCCTACGAGCAGTACTTC.

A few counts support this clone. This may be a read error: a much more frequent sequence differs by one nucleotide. The CDR3 DNA reads TGTGCTAGTGGCAAAGAACTTGTCCACGAGCAGTACTTC. Translation gives CASGKELVHEQYF. The chain carries TRBV12-5 and TRBJ2-7; no firm D call. Germline V CDR1 and CDR2: LGHNT, FRNRAP. The CDR3 totals 13 residues. V lost 6 bases and J 5 bases, leaving 14 bases between the germline ends. The whole variable domain, filled in from reference TRBV12-5 and TRBJ2-7, reads DARVTQTPRHKVTEMGQEVTMRCQPILGHNTVFWYRQTMMQGLELLAYFRNRAPLDDSGMPKDRFSAEMPDATLATLKIQPSEPRDSAVYFCASGKELVHEQYFGPGTRLTVT.

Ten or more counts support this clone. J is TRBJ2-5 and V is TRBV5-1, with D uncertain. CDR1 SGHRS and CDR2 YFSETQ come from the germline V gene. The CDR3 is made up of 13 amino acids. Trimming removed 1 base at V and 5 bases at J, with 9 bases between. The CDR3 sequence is CASSLPEGETQYF. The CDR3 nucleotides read TGCGCCAGCAGCTTGCCCGAAGGGGAGACCCAGTACTTC.